These 21 T cell receptor beta chains were sequenced from one sample in a study of beta chain features in type 1 diabetes. TCRB transcripts that were expressed got sequenced, as all of the isolated RNA had been reverse transcribed. The protocol was immunoSEQ multiplex PCR, while the TCRdb copy is restricted to in-frame clones and leaves out a portion. The repertoire holds hundreds of thousands of clones, around 15% seen once, with just under 0.04% in the top ten. General study points: In every one of the four CD4+ subsets, TCRB CDR3s were moderately but significantly shorter in Type 1 diabetes patients.

These receptors have no identified antigens. Sequences were obtained from naive CD4+ T cells from blood. The receptors here all came from a man between 18 and 29 years old with type 1 diabetes.

A few counts support this clone. At the DNA level, this CDR3 is encoded by other sequences in the same sample as well. This chain connects TRBV29-1 to TRBJ2-1; the D gene is possibly TRBD2 (5 bases). Germline loops: CDR1 SQVTM, CDR2 ANQGSEA. The CDR3 totals 11 residues. The V gene lost 5 bases and the J gene lost 4 bases, with 6 bases spanning the gap. The chain's CDR3 is CSVQRYNEQFF. CDR3 DNA: TGCAGCGTTCAGCGGTACAATGAGCAGTTCTTC.

This clone was seen more than once but under ten times. The chain carries TRBV6-5 and TRBJ1-6; D unresolved. V was trimmed by 2 bases and J by 6 bases, leaving 11 bases between them. The germline V gene encodes CDR1 MNHEY and CDR2 SVGAGI. This CDR3 comprises 15 residues. CDR3: CASSYGYSPNSPLHF. The CDR3 region has the DNA TGTGCCAGCAGTTACGGTTACTCCCCTAATTCACCCCTCCACTTT.

The chain uses TRBV6-6 and TRBJ2-7; TRBD1 agrees at 7 bases. Trimming took 6 bases from V and 2 from J; bases not matched to a gene: 4. The CDR3 has 13 amino acids. The germline V gene has CDR1 MNHNY and CDR2 SVGAGI (reference sequence). CDR3 in DNA: TGTGCCAGCAGCCCCGGGACAGCCTACGAGCAGTACTTC. Its protein is CASSPGTAYEQYF.

There are a few counts of this clone. The gene calls are TRBV4-1 and TRBJ1-4, with a possible D match to TRBD1 (5 bases). Trimming removed 0 bases from V and 9 bases from J, with 23 bases in between. Germline V gene sequence: CDR1 MGHRA, CDR2 YSYEKL. CDR3 length equals 18 residues. The CDR3 nucleotides are TGCGCCAGCAGCCAAGATCTTTTCGCCCGGGAAAGGGGTCAAAAACTGTTTTTT. This codes for CASSQDLFARERGQKLFF.

This rearrangement joins TRBV15 to TRBJ1-4; no definite D call. CDR1 and CDR2 from the germline V gene are LNHNV and YYDKDF (reference sequence). The CDR3 contains 13 residues. V was trimmed by 1 base and J by 12 bases, leaving 12 bases between them. CDR3 nucleotide sequence: TGTGCCACCAGCAGAGGAGGACCACAAGAACTGTTTTTT. Encoded protein: CATSRGGPQELFF.

This clone was seen more than once but under ten times. The chain combines TRBV30 with TRBJ2-3; D is ambiguous. Trimming stripped 8 bases from V and 3 bases from J, with 18 bases between. The CDR3 contains 14 residues. The germline gives CDR1 GTSNPN, CDR2 SVGIG (reference sequence). The DNA for the CDR3 is TGTGCCGCGCTAATGTGGAAGAGGACAGATACGCAGTATTTT. Translating gives CAALMWKRTDTQYF.

This clone was counted between two and nine times. This chain uses TRBV2 with TRBJ2-3; D is unclear. Germline CDR1 reads SNHLY; CDR2 reads FYNNEI. The CDR3 extends over 12 amino acids. Trimming removed 7 bases at V and 0 bases at J, with 5 bases between. CDR3 DNA: TGTGCCAGCAAATCTAGCACAGATACGCAGTATTTT. Amino acids: CASKSSTDTQYF. The whole variable domain, filled in from reference TRBV2 and TRBJ2-3, reads EPEVTQTPSHQVTQMGQEVILRCVPISNHLYFYWYRQILGQKVEFLVSFYNNEISEKSEIFDDQFSVERPDGSNFTLKIRSTKLEDSAMYFCASKSSTDTQYFGPGTRLTVL.

The rearrangement links TRBV29-1 to TRBJ1-1; unclear D gene. This CDR3 is 16 amino acids long. V lost 0 bases and J 3 bases, leaving 17 bases between the germline ends. Looked up from germline, CDR1 is SQVTM and CDR2 is ANQGSEA. This CDR3 is CSVEEGLPPNYTEAFF. The CDR3 nucleotides are TGCAGCGTTGAAGAAGGCCTCCCCCCGAATTACACTGAAGCTTTCTTT.

This clone was observed a few times. The chain carries TRBV30 and TRBJ2-1, with 9 nucleotides matching TRBD2. CDR3 size: 13 residues. CDR1 is GTSNPN, CDR2 SVGIG, per germline (reference sequence). The V segment lost 4 bases and the J segment 6 bases; nucleotides outside the gene matches: 4. CDR3 in amino acids: CAWNSGSPNEQFF. The CDR3 nucleotides are TGTGCCTGGAATAGCGGGAGCCCCAATGAGCAGTTCTTC.

The table lists this clone with a few counts. The chain couples TRBV18 to TRBJ2-1; D unresolved. The CDR3 has 15 residues. Trimming shortened V by 5 bases and J by 0 bases, and 11 bases separated the two germline ends. CDR1 and CDR2 (germline): KGHSH, LQKENI. CDR3 residues: CASSLLRSSYNEQFF. The CDR3 coding sequence is TGTGCCAGCTCATTGCTTAGGAGCTCCTACAATGAGCAGTTCTTC.

The table lists this clone with a few counts. The chain uses TRBV29-1 and TRBJ2-4; 9 nucleotides agree with TRBD1. The CDR3 consists of 15 residues. Germline V gene data show CDR1 as SQVTM and CDR2 as ANQGSEA. The V segment lost 2 bases and the J segment 6 bases; nucleotides outside the gene matches: 8. CDR3 residues: CSVESGQGHLNIQYF. The CDR3 nucleotides read TGCAGCGTTGAAAGTGGACAGGGGCACTTAAACATTCAGTACTTC.

The chain carries TRBV27 and TRBJ1-2; a possible D gene is TRBD1 (5 bases). V lost 6 bases to trimming and J lost 2 bases, with 16 bases between them. Per the germline V gene, CDR1 is MNHEY and CDR2 is SMNVEV (reference sequence). This CDR3 contains 15 residues. As DNA, the CDR3 is TGTGCCAGCAGCCGAACGGGACTCCACAACTATGGCTACACCTTC. This gives the protein CASSRTGLHNYGYTF.

This rearrangement joins TRBV30 to TRBJ1-2; the D is unclear. The ends were cut back, 1 base at V and 3 bases at J, with 15 bases in the middle. Germline values: CDR1 GTSNPN, CDR2 SVGIG (reference sequence). The CDR3 runs 15 residues. In DNA, the CDR3 is TGTGCCTGGAGTGGTGTGGTCGCGTCATACTATGGCTACACCTTC. Translation: CAWSGVVASYYGYTF.

The CDR3 nucleotides are TGTGCCTGGAGTCCCGACCCAGCAGGGGAGACCCAGTACTTC. Translation: CAWSPDPAGETQYF. V is TRBV30 and J is TRBJ2-5, with D tentatively TRBD1 (5 bases). This CDR3 has 14 residues. Per germline, CDR1 GTSNPN and CDR2 SVGIG (reference sequence). Trimming left V 2 bases short and J 5 bases short, with 15 bases between.

V gene TRBV30 combines with J gene TRBJ1-2, with a possible D match to TRBD1 (6 bases). This CDR3 has 14 amino acids. Germline V lookup: CDR1 GTSNPN, CDR2 SVGIG (reference sequence). Trimming took off 5 bases at V and 0 bases at J, with 13 bases between the two ends. CDR3 region: CAWGTSGSNYGYTF. CDR3 in DNA: TGTGCCTGGGGGACATCGGGTTCTAACTATGGCTACACCTTC.

V is TRBV4-1 and J is TRBJ2-1; weak D call: TRBD2 (6 bases). CDR3 size: 15 residues. Trimming removed 2 bases at V and 7 bases at J, with 15 bases between. The V gene's germline CDR1 is MGHRA and CDR2 YSYEKL. DNA for the CDR3: TGCGCCAGCAGCCAAAAAATCTCGGAGGGGAATGAGCAGTTCTTC. It yields the protein CASSQKISEGNEQFF.

This chain uses TRBV28 with TRBJ1-2; 9 nucleotides agree with TRBD1. Germline assignment: CDR1 MDHEN and CDR2 SYDVKM. The CDR3 runs 13 residues. V shed 6 bases and J 8 bases; nucleotides not matched to a gene: 7. Here the CDR3 DNA reads TGTGCCAGCAGGCAGGACAGGGGCGGAGGCTACACCTTC. As protein: CASRQDRGGGYTF.

The table lists this clone with a few counts. V is TRBV30 and J is TRBJ1-2; perhaps TRBD1 as D (5 bases). There are 12 residues in the CDR3. Germline V lookup: CDR1 GTSNPN, CDR2 SVGIG (reference sequence). Between the trimmed V and J ends, which lost 8 bases and 4 bases, there was a span of 14 bases. The CDR3 loop is CAATRGGYGYTF. CDR3 DNA sequence: TGTGCCGCTACTCGGGGGGGCTATGGCTACACCTTC.

This clone was detected only a few times. The CDR3 does not close with the conserved phenylalanine or tryptophan, likely indicating a read error. No DNA is shown, since the ends of the CDR3 on it are uncertain; the CDR3 is the one TCRdb lists. V gene TRBV23-1 combines with J gene TRBJ2-7. TRBV23-1 is an ORF, and what it does is uncertain. The CDR3 extends over 12 residues, inclusive of both ends. The CDR3 loop is CASSHQNPMLLL.

This chain connects TRBV4-2 to TRBJ2-2, with 8 bases aligning to TRBD2. The CDR3 loop spans 21 amino acids. Germline values: CDR1 LGHNA, CDR2 YNFKEQ. Trimming cost V 0 bases and J 5 bases; bases outside gene matches: 20. The CDR3 loop is CASSQESTSYRTSQGTGELFF. CDR3 in DNA: TGTGCCAGCAGCCAAGAAAGTACTTCGTACCGGACTAGCCAAGGGACCGGGGAGCTGTTTTTT.

This clone appeared a few times. The chain carries TRBV9 and TRBJ1-2; 7 bases agree with TRBD1. CDR1 and CDR2 from the germline V gene are SGDLS and YYNGEE. V shed 4 bases and J 2 bases; nucleotides not matched to a gene: 5. This CDR3 spans 14 amino acids. CDR3 in DNA: TGTGCCAGCAGCCCTTCGACAGGGAACTATGGCTACACCTTC. Translation: CASSPSTGNYGYTF.